This entry concerns a single T cell receptor (beta chain). This sample was taken from a study of control samples from healthy donors and cancer patients. The table came from immunoSEQ multiplex PCR; TCRdb's copy has only in-frame clones and leaves some out. The repertoire consists of 150,000 or so clones, with approximately 90% occurring once and the leading ten covering under 3%. Trimming stripped 8 bases from V and 2 bases from J, with 16 bases between. This CDR3 spans 14 amino acids. Per germline, CDR1 SGHTA and CDR2 FQGNSA. The origin of this receptor is a man aged 35-49 years in good health. The material sequenced was blood. The chain is built from TRBV7-2 and TRBJ2-7, with D possibly matching TRBD2 (6 bases). CDR3 sequence (DNA): TGTGCCAGCGCCACATCGACGGGGGCCTACGAGCAGTACTTC. Protein sequence: CASATSTGAYEQYF.